These 14 T cell receptor beta chains came from one sample sequenced in a study of monozygotic twins with cystic fibrosis. Profiling relied on immunoSEQ multiplex PCR, and the TCRdb table lists in-frame clones only, not all of them. The sample holds approximately 34,000 clones, approximately 80% seen once. The specimen was blood. These receptors were collected from a girl aged 2 to 9 with cystic fibrosis.

This clone was seen just once. The chain couples TRBV4-3 to TRBJ1-3; D might be TRBD1 (6 bases). The V gene lost 5 bases and the J gene lost 0 bases, with 14 bases spanning the gap. The CDR3 totals 16 residues. In germline, CDR1 is LGHNA, CDR2 YSLEER. CDR3 sequence (DNA): TGCGCCAGCAGCACCCGACAGGCTTTCTCTGGAAACACCATATATTTT. This translates into CASSTRQAFSGNTIYF.

The chain couples TRBV10-3 to TRBJ1-2; 12 nucleotides line up with TRBD1. V was clipped by 0 bases and J by 4 bases; unmatched bases: 6. The CDR3 length is 17 residues. Germline V lookup: CDR1 ENHRY, CDR2 SYGVKD. As DNA, the CDR3 is TGTGCCATCAGTGAGTCCAGGGACAGGGGGCCTCGCTATGGCTACACCTTC. This translates into CAISESRDRGPRYGYTF.

In its sample, this clone was seen once. This chain uses TRBV4-2 with TRBJ1-4; D is uncertain. V was trimmed by 7 bases and J by 7 bases, leaving 13 bases between them. The CDR3 is 13 amino acids. Germline CDR1 reads LGHNA; CDR2 reads YNFKEQ. CDR3 bases: TGTGCCAGCAACAGAAGGACGGGTGAAAAACTGTTTTTT. This encodes CASNRRTGEKLFF.

V gene TRBV6-5 combines with J gene TRBJ1-2; weak D call: TRBD1 (5 bases). The CDR3 contains 14 residues. Germline assignment: CDR1 MNHEY and CDR2 SVGAGI. Deletions cut 7 bases from V and 8 bases from J, with 20 bases between. The CDR3: CASITSWGSGGYTF. CDR3 nucleotide sequence: TGTGCCAGCATCACGTCCTGGGGCTCGGGGGGCTACACCTTC.

The rearrangement uses TRBV21-1 and TRBJ2-1; the table's D call TRBD2 went unverified against the DNA. TRBV21-1 is flagged as a pseudogene. The CDR3 has 13 amino acids. CDR3: CAREHPSYNEQFF. In DNA, the CDR3 is TGTGCCAGGGAGCATCCTTCCTACAATGAGCAGTTCTTC.

This clone appeared a few times. The chain recombines TRBV9 with TRBJ1-4, with TRBD1 matching 11 bases. Germline V gene sequence: CDR1 SGDLS, CDR2 YYNGEE. J gave up 7 bases and V 0 bases, and 5 bases lay outside the gene matches. This CDR3 spans 16 amino acids. CDR3 in amino acids: CASSVGTGGGGEKLFF. The CDR3, as DNA: TGTGCCAGCAGCGTAGGGACAGGGGGCGGTGGTGAAAAACTGTTTTTT.

V gene TRBV5-4 combines with J gene TRBJ1-4, with 11 bases aligning to TRBD1. Germline assignment: CDR1 SGHNT and CDR2 YYREEE (reference sequence). The V gene end was trimmed by 4 bases and the J gene end by 8 bases; junction bases not matched to a gene: 7. The CDR3 has 15 residues. The CDR3: CASSTGQGAGEKLFF. The CDR3 nucleotides are TGTGCCAGCAGCACAGGACAGGGGGCCGGGGAAAAACTGTTTTTT.

The gene calls are TRBV5-4 and TRBJ2-7; 7 bases agree with TRBD1. The CDR3 runs 13 residues. Germline V gives CDR1 SGHNT, CDR2 YYREEE (reference sequence). J gave up 3 bases and V 5 bases, and 5 bases lay outside the gene matches. The CDR3 nucleotides read TGTGCCAGCAGTCCCGACAGGGACTACGAGCAGTACTTC. Protein: CASSPDRDYEQYF.

The V call is TRBV7-8, the J call TRBJ2-2, with 10 bases that match TRBD2. The V segment lost 0 bases and the J segment 0 bases; nucleotides outside the gene matches: 13. The CDR3 is 21 amino acids. Germline-derived CDR1 and CDR2 are SGHVS and FQNEAQ. The CDR3 nucleotides are TGTGCCAGCAGCTTAGCGCTCTTGGTAGCGGGGGGCGGTACGAACACCGGGGAGCTGTTTTTT. It specifies CASSLALLVAGGGTNTGELFF. The whole variable domain, filled in from reference TRBV7-8 and TRBJ2-2, reads GAGVSQSPRYKVAKRGQDVALRCDPISGHVSLFWYQQALGQGPEFLTYFQNEAQLDKSGLPSDRFFAERPEGSVSTLKIQRTQQEDSAVYLCASSLALLVAGGGTNTGELFFGEGSRLTVL.

CDR3 protein: CASSSERGANYEQYF. The CDR3 nucleotides read TGTGCCAGCAGTTCTGAGCGGGGGGCCAACTACGAGCAGTACTTC. V is TRBV6-5 and J is TRBJ2-7, with 9 bases identical to TRBD2. CDR1 and CDR2 (germline): MNHEY, SVGAGI. With 4 bases clipped from V and 3 bases from J, the junction kept 7 bases outside the gene matches. The CDR3 has 15 residues.

V is TRBV4-1 and J is TRBJ1-1, with D tentatively TRBD1 (5 bases). This CDR3 has 18 residues. V lost 1 base and J 1 base, leaving 19 bases between the germline ends. Per germline, CDR1 MGHRA and CDR2 YSYEKL. CDR3 bases: TGCGCCAGCAGCCAAGTTAGGGGATCGGGGCGCTCGAACACTGAAGCTTTCTTT. Its translation: CASSQVRGSGRSNTEAFF.

This chain uses TRBV18 with TRBJ2-2, with D unclear. The CDR3 covers 13 residues. V lost 4 bases and J lost 1, with 4 bases in between. Per germline, CDR1 KGHSH and CDR2 LQKENI. CDR3 residues: CASSLGNTGELFF. As DNA, the CDR3 is TGTGCCAGCTCACTTGGGAACACCGGGGAGCTGTTTTTT.

V is TRBV18 and J is TRBJ2-3, with 11 bases that match TRBD2. The CDR3 covers 16 residues. Germline CDR1 KGHSH, CDR2 LQKENI. V shed 2 bases, J shed 1 base, and the junction held 2 bases outside the gene matches. The CDR3 sequence is CASSPSLAGGTDTQYF. The CDR3 nucleotides read TGTGCCAGCTCACCATCACTAGCGGGGGGCACAGATACGCAGTATTTT.

This sequence joins TRBV20-1 and TRBJ2-5, with unresolved D. The CDR3 length is 10 residues. Germline V gene data show CDR1 as DFQATT and CDR2 as SNEGSKA (reference sequence). The V end was cut by 2 bases, the J end by 4 bases, with 2 bases between. The CDR3 loop reads CSARSETQYF. As DNA, the CDR3 is TGCAGTGCTAGATCAGAGACCCAGTACTTC.